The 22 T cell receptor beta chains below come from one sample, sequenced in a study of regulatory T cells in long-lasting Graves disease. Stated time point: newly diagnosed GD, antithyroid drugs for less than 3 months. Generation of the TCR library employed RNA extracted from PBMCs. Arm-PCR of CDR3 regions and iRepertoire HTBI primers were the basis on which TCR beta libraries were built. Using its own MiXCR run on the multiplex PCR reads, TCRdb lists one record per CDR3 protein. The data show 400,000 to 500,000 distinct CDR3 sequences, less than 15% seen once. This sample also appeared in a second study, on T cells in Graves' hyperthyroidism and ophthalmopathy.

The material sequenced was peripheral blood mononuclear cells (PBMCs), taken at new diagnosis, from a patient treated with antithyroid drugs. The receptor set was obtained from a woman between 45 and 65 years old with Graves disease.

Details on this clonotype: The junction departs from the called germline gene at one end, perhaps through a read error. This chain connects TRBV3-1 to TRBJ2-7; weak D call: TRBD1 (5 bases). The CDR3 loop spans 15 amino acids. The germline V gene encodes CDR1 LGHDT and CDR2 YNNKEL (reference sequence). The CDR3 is CASSHTAYGAYEQCF. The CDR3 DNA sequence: TGTGCCAGCAGCCACACGGCCTATGGGGCCTACGAGCAGTGCTTC.

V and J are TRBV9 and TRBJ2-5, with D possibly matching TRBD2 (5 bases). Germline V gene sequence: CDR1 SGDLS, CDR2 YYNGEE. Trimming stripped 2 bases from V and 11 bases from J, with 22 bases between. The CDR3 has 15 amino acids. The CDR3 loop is CASSVGPASGEEQYF. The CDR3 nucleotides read TGTGCCAGCAGCGTTGGCCCGGCAAGCGGCGAGGAGCAGTACTTC.

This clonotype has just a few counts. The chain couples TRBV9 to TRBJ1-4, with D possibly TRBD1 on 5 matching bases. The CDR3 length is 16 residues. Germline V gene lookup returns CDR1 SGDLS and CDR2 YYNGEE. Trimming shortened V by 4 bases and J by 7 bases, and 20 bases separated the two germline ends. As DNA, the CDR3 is TGTGCCAGCAGCCCCGGGGGTAGGGCGGAGGTTGAAAAACTGTTTTTT. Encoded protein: CASSPGGRAEVEKLFF.

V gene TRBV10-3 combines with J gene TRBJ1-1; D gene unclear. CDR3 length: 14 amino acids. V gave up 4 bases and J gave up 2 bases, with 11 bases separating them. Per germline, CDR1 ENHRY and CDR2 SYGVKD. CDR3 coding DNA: TGTGCCATCAGTGGCCCGACGGGAAACACTGAAGCTTTCTTT. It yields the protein CAISGPTGNTEAFF.

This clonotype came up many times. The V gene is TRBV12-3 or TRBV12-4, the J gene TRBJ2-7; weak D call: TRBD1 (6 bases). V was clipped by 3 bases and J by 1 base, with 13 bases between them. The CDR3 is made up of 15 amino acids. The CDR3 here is CASSFRGSGSYEQYF. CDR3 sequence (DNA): TGTGCCAGCAGTTTTAGGGGGTCGGGGTCCTACGAGCAGTACTTC.

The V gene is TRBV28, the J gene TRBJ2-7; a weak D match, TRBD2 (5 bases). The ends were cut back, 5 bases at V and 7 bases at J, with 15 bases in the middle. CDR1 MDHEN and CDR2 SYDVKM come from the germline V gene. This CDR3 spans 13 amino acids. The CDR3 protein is CASSESTRSEQYF. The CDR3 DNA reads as TGTGCCAGCAGTGAATCTACTAGGTCGGAGCAGTACTTC. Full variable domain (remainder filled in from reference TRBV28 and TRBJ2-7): DVKVTQSSRYLVKRTGEKVFLECVQDMDHENMFWYRQDPGLGLRLIYFSYDVKMKEKGDIPEGYSVSREKKERFSLILESASTNQTSMYLCASSESTRSEQYFGPGTRLTVT.

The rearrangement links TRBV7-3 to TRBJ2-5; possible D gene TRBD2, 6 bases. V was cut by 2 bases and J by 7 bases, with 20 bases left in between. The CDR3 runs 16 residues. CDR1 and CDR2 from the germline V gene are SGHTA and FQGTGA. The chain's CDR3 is CASSLAPGPLGGTQYF. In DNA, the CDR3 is TGTGCCAGCAGCTTAGCTCCGGGACCCTTGGGGGGGACCCAGTACTTC.

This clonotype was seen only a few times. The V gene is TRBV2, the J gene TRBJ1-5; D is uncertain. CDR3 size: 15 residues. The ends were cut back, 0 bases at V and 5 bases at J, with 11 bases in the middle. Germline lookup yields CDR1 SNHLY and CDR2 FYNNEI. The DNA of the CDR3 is TGTGCCAGCAGTGAAGCGGAGGCGACTTATCAGCCCCAGCATTTT. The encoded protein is CASSEAEATYQPQHF. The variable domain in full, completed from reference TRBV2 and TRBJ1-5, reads EPEVTQTPSHQVTQMGQEVILRCVPISNHLYFYWYRQILGQKVEFLVSFYNNEISEKSEIFDDQFSVERPDGSNFTLKIRSTKLEDSAMYFCASSEAEATYQPQHFGDGTRLSIL.

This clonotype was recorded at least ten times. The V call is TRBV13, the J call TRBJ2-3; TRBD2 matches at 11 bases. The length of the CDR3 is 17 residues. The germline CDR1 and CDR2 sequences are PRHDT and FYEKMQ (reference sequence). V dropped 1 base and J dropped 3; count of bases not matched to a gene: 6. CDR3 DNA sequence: TGTGCCAGCAGCTTAGTCGGGACTAGCGGAACTACAGATACGCAGTATTTT. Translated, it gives CASSLVGTSGTTDTQYF.

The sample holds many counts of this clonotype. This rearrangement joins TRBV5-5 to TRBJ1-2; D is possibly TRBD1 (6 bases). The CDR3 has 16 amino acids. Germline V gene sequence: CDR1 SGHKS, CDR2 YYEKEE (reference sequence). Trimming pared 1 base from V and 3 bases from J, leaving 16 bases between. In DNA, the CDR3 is TGTGCCAGCAGCTTGTCTGGGGCAGGGGAGGACTATGGCTACACCTTC. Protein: CASSLSGAGEDYGYTF.

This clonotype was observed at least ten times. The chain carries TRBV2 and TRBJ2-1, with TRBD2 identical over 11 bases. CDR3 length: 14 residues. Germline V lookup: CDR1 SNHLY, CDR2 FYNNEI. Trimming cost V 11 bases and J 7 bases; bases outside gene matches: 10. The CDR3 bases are TGTGCCGGAGATAGCGGGAGGGCCCGGAATGAGCAGTTCTTC. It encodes CAGDSGRARNEQFF.

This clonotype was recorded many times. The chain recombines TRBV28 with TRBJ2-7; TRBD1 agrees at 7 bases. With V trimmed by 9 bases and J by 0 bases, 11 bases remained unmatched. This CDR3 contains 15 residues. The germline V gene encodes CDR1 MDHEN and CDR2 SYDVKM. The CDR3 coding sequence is TGTGCCAGTCAAAAGCCGGGACAGAGCTCCTACGAGCAGTACTTC. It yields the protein CASQKPGQSSYEQYF.

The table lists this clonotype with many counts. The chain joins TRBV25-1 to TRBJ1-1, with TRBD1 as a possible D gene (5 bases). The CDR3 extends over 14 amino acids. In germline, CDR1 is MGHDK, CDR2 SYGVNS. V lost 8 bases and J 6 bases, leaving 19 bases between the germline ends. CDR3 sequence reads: CASDVGGDGAEAFF. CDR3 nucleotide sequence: TGTGCCAGCGACGTTGGGGGGGATGGCGCTGAAGCTTTCTTT.

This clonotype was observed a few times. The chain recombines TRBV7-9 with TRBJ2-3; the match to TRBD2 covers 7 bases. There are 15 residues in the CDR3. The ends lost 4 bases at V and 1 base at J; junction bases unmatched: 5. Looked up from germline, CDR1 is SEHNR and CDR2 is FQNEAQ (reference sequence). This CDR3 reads CASSWEGLGTDTQYF. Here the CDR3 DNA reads TGTGCCAGCAGCTGGGAGGGGTTAGGCACAGATACGCAGTATTTT.

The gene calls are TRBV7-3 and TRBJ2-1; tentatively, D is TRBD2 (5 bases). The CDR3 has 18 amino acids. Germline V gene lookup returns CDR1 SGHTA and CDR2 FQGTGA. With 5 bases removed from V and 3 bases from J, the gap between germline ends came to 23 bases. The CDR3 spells CASSLGPSPRGIYNEQFF. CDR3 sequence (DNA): TGTGCCAGCAGCCTGGGCCCTAGCCCCCGAGGGATCTACAATGAGCAGTTCTTC.

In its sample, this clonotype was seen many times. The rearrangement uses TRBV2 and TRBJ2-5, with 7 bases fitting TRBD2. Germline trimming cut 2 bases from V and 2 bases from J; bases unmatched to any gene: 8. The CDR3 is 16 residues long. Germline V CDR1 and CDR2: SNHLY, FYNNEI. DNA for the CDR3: TGTGCCAGCAGTGAATTCGCTAGCGGACCGCAAGAGACCCAGTACTTC. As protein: CASSEFASGPQETQYF.

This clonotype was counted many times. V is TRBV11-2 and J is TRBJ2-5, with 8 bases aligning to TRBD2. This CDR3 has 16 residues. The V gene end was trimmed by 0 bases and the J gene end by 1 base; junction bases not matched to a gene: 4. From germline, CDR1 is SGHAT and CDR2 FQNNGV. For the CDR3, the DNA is TGTGCCAGCAGCTTAGAACTAGCGGAACCCCAAGAGACCCAGTACTTC. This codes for CASSLELAEPQETQYF.

CDR3 bases: TGTGCCAGCAGCGTAAGCCGGAGCACAGATACGCAGTATTTT. This encodes CASSVSRSTDTQYF. This chain uses TRBV9 with TRBJ2-3; D gene ambiguous. The germline V gene has CDR1 SGDLS and CDR2 YYNGEE. The CDR3 loop spans 14 amino acids. V lost 1 base and J 0 bases, leaving 6 bases between the germline ends.

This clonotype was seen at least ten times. As DNA, the CDR3 is TGTGCCAGCAGCATTGCGGCGGTCAACACCGGGGAGCTGTTTTTT. Translating it yields CASSIAAVNTGELFF. The chain has TRBV13 and TRBJ2-2; D gene ambiguous. CDR1 is PRHDT and CDR2 is FYEKMQ in the germline V gene (reference sequence). The CDR3 has 15 residues. V shed 5 bases and J shed 2 bases, with 12 bases lying between them.

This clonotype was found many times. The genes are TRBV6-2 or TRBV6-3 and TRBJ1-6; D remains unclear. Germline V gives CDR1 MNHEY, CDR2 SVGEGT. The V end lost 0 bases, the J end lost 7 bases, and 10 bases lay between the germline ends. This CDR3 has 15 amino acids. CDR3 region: CASSYSRQENSPLHF. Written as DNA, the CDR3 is TGTGCCAGCAGTTACTCGAGGCAGGAAAATTCACCCCTCCACTTT.

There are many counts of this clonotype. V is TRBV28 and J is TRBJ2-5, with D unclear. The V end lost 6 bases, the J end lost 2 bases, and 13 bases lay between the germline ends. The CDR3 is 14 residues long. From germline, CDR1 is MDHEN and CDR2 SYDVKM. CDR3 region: CASSFPTAQETQYF. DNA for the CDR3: TGTGCCAGCAGCTTCCCGACGGCACAAGAGACCCAGTACTTC. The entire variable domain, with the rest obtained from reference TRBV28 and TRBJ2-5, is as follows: DVKVTQSSRYLVKRTGEKVFLECVQDMDHENMFWYRQDPGLGLRLIYFSYDVKMKEKGDIPEGYSVSREKKERFSLILESASTNQTSMYLCASSFPTAQETQYFGPGTRLLVL.

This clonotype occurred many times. CDR3 sequence reads: CASSLLPRSGLPYEQYF. The DNA for the CDR3 is TGTGCCAGCAGCTTACTCCCGAGGAGCGGGTTGCCCTACGAGCAGTACTTC. V usage is TRBV7-9 and J usage is TRBJ2-7, with D perhaps TRBD2 (6 bases). V was shortened by 2 bases and J by 2 bases, with 19 bases between the two germline ends. The germline CDR1 and CDR2 sequences are SEHNR and FQNEAQ (reference sequence). The CDR3 loop spans 17 amino acids.